Shown below are 20 T cell receptor beta chains from a single sample sequenced in a study of identical twins (dated by TCRdb to about 2016). Library generation was performed with 5' RACE. The listed sequencing device is Illumina HiSeq 2000. Clones were called with MiXCR by TCRdb after fastp trimmed the public reads at Q25, and only in-frame beta chains were retained. Identical CDR3 protein sequences are pooled into one entry, listed with their most common genes and DNA. The sample table records 540,000 or so distinct CDR3 sequences; around 20% of these occur just once. The top ten constitute approximately 0.49% of the sample. The sample was also linked to a second study, of yellow fever vaccine responses in identical twins.

The specimen was CD4+ T cells sorted from blood. These receptors were collected from a woman younger than 30 in good health.

In DNA, the CDR3 is TGTGCCAGTAGTAGCGGGAGGAACATTCAGTACTTC. Its translation is CASSSGRNIQYF. The chain carries TRBV19 and TRBJ2-4; 8 bases agree with TRBD2. V shed 4 bases and J 7 bases; nucleotides not matched to a gene: 0. The germline V gene has CDR1 LNHDA and CDR2 SQIVND (reference sequence). The CDR3 loop spans 12 amino acids. Full variable domain (outside the CDR3, taken from reference TRBV19 and TRBJ2-4): DGGITQSPKYLFRKEGQNVTLSCEQNLNHDAMYWYRQDPGQGLRLIYYSQIVNDFQKGDIAEGYSVSREKKESFPLTVTSAQKNPTAFYLCASSSGRNIQYFGAGTRLSVL.

The chain has TRBV20-1 and TRBJ1-2; D ambiguous. The CDR3 has 12 amino acids. Germline CDR1 is DFQATT and CDR2 is SNEGSKA (reference sequence). The V and J ends lost 7 bases and 1 base respectively, with 10 bases between them. CDR3 in amino acids: CSVTGFNYGYTF. In nucleotides, the CDR3 is TGCAGTGTGACGGGATTTAACTATGGCTACACCTTC.

This clonotype appeared a few times. This rearrangement joins TRBV20-1 to TRBJ2-5, with a tentative D call TRBD2 (5 bases). V lost 0 bases, J lost 5 bases, and 13 bases lay in between. The CDR3 runs 14 residues. Germline values: CDR1 DFQATT, CDR2 SNEGSKA (reference sequence). This CDR3 is CSAREYRGGETQYF. The CDR3 DNA is TGCAGTGCTAGAGAATATAGAGGCGGGGAGACCCAGTACTTC.

The chain links TRBV5-1 to TRBJ2-3, with no clear D. The CDR3 totals 12 residues. Trimming stripped 6 bases from V and 5 bases from J, with 10 bases between. CDR1 and CDR2 (germline): SGHRS, YFSETQ. This chain's CDR3 is CASTKLGDTQYF. The DNA of the CDR3 is TGCGCCAGCACCAAGTTGGGAGATACGCAGTATTTT.

The chain carries TRBV12-3 or TRBV12-4 and TRBJ1-2; 7 nucleotides agree with TRBD1. This CDR3 is built from 14 residues. Trimming at V came to 8 bases and at J to 4 bases, leaving 10 bases not matched to a gene. The CDR3 here is CASAPSTGPYGYTF. CDR3 in DNA: TGTGCCAGCGCCCCTTCGACAGGGCCCTATGGCTACACCTTC.

The gene calls are TRBV7-6 and TRBJ2-7, with D tentatively TRBD2 (7 bases). CDR3 size: 15 residues. The germline V gene encodes CDR1 SGHVS and CDR2 FNYEAQ. Trimming removed 1 base from V and 2 bases from J, with 12 bases in between. CDR3 sequence: CASSLVRGTTYEQYF. Written as DNA, the CDR3 is TGTGCCAGCAGCTTAGTTAGGGGGACTACCTACGAGCAGTACTTC.

This chain uses TRBV7-8 with TRBJ2-1; TRBD2 matches at 9 bases. This CDR3 region has 17 residues. V trimming: 8 bases; J trimming: 2 bases; junction bases outside the gene matches: 13. CDR1 and CDR2 (germline): SGHVS, FQNEAQ. CDR3: CASSVLAGGPTYNEQFF. Here the CDR3 DNA reads TGTGCCAGCTCGGTTCTGGCGGGAGGGCCCACCTACAATGAGCAGTTCTTC.

This sequence joins TRBV2 and TRBJ2-7; weak D call: TRBD1 (5 bases). Germline CDR1 is SNHLY and CDR2 is FYNNEI. The ends were cut back, 9 bases at V and 7 bases at J, with 10 bases in the middle. The CDR3 has 10 amino acids. CDR3 in DNA: TGTGCCAGTTGGGGCCGTGAGCAGTACGTC. Translating gives CASWGREQYV.

J is TRBJ2-5 and V is TRBV20-1, with D perhaps matching TRBD2 (7 bases). The CDR3 runs 16 residues. The germline CDR1 and CDR2 sequences are DFQATT and SNEGSKA (reference sequence). V was clipped by 2 bases and J by 2 bases, with 18 bases between them. As DNA, the CDR3 is TGCAGTGCTAGATCGCCGAGGGGGGGATCTCAAGAGACCCAGTACTTC. Amino acid sequence: CSARSPRGGSQETQYF.

This clonotype was detected a few times. The chain carries TRBV25-1 and TRBJ1-1; the D gene is possibly TRBD1 (5 bases). This CDR3 has 13 amino acids. With 6 bases removed from V and 5 bases from J, the gap between germline ends came to 13 bases. Germline CDR1 reads MGHDK; CDR2 reads SYGVNS. The CDR3 nucleotides are TGTGCCAGCAGAAATTCTGGGGGTACTGAAGCTTTCTTT. Translated: CASRNSGGTEAFF. The full variable domain, in which reference TRBV25-1 and TRBJ1-1 provide the parts outside the CDR3, is EADIYQTPRYLVIGTGKKITLECSQTMGHDKMYWYQQDPGMELHLIHYSYGVNSTEKGDLSSESTVSRIRTEHFPLTLESARPSHTSQYLCASRNSGGTEAFFGQGTRLTVV.

This clonotype has only a few counts. This chain connects TRBV10-3 to TRBJ2-5, with 7 bases matching TRBD1. Germline CDR1 is ENHRY and CDR2 is SYGVKD. Trimming removed 6 bases from V and 2 bases from J; junction bases left unmatched: 6. This CDR3 has 14 residues. CDR3 sequence: CAIRPDRTQETQYF. The CDR3 nucleotides read TGTGCCATCAGACCGGACAGGACTCAAGAGACCCAGTACTTC.

V usage is TRBV11-2 and J usage is TRBJ2-2, with TRBD2 matching 11 bases. V trimming: 1 base; J trimming: 0 bases; junction bases outside the gene matches: 10. Per germline, CDR1 SGHAT and CDR2 FQNNGV. The CDR3 covers 20 residues. The CDR3 loop reads CASSLVLAGATTPNTGELFF. The CDR3 bases are TGTGCCAGCAGCTTAGTACTAGCGGGAGCAACAACCCCGAACACCGGGGAGCTGTTTTTT.

The sample holds a few counts of this clonotype. The chain employs TRBV3-1 and TRBJ2-5, with 7 bases identical to TRBD1. The CDR3 is 15 amino acids. Germline CDR1 is LGHDT and CDR2 is YNNKEL (reference sequence). V gave up 0 bases and J gave up 4 bases; unmatched junction bases: 5. The CDR3 sequence is CASSQDEAGGETQYF. The CDR3 DNA follows: TGTGCCAGCAGCCAAGATGAGGCAGGGGGAGAGACCCAGTACTTC.

The chain is built from TRBV12-5 and TRBJ2-1, with a tentative D call TRBD1 (6 bases). Germline V gene data show CDR1 as LGHNT and CDR2 as FRNRAP. This CDR3 spans 14 amino acids. V gave up 6 bases and J gave up 2 bases, with 11 bases separating them. The CDR3 protein is CASGPGVPYNEQFF. The CDR3 DNA sequence: TGTGCTAGTGGCCCAGGGGTGCCCTACAATGAGCAGTTCTTC.

The J gene is TRBJ1-2, the V gene TRBV12-3 or TRBV12-4; D unclear. CDR3 length: 12 residues. V was shortened by 8 bases and J by 4 bases, with 11 bases between the two germline ends. Here the CDR3 DNA reads TGTGCCAGCTGTTGGGAGTCCTATGGCTACACCTTC. Protein: CASCWESYGYTF.

The chain combines TRBV7-9 with TRBJ2-1; D is undetermined. Germline V gives CDR1 SEHNR, CDR2 FQNEAQ (reference sequence). This CDR3 is 15 amino acids long. Trimming left V 1 base short and J 4 bases short, with 11 bases between. CDR3 sequence: CASSLGRADYNEQFF. The CDR3 coding sequence is TGTGCCAGCAGCTTAGGAAGGGCAGATTACAATGAGCAGTTCTTC.

This clonotype came up a few times. The rearrangement links TRBV5-1 to TRBJ1-1; D remains ambiguous. The ends were cut back, 4 bases at V and 2 bases at J, with 15 bases in the middle. Germline-derived CDR1 and CDR2 are SGHRS and YFSETQ. The CDR3 spans 15 residues. As DNA, the CDR3 is TGCGCCAGCAGCCCCGAGGTTAATAGTAACACTGAAGCTTTCTTT. It codes for CASSPEVNSNTEAFF. Full variable domain (outside the CDR3, taken from reference TRBV5-1 and TRBJ1-1): KAGVTQTPRYLIKTRGQQVTLSCSPISGHRSVSWYQQTPGQGLQFLFEYFSETQRNKGNFPGRFSGRQFSNSRSEMNVSTLELGDSALYLCASSPEVNSNTEAFFGQGTRLTVV.

This clonotype was seen only a few times. The rearrangement joins TRBV7-2 to TRBJ2-7; 10 bases fit TRBD2. With 5 bases clipped from V and 6 bases from J, the junction kept 4 bases outside the gene matches. The germline CDR1 and CDR2 sequences are SGHTA and FQGNSA. The CDR3 consists of 13 residues. The CDR3 loop is CASSAGLASEQYF. In DNA, the CDR3 is TGTGCCAGCAGCGCGGGACTAGCGAGCGAGCAGTACTTC.

The V gene is TRBV11-2, the J gene TRBJ2-5, with D perhaps matching TRBD1 or TRBD2 (5 bases each). The CDR3 has 14 residues. Trimming pared 1 base from V and 7 bases from J, leaving 13 bases between. CDR1 SGHAT and CDR2 FQNNGV come from the germline V gene. CDR3 in amino acids: CASSLGGPPWTQYF. The DNA for the CDR3 is TGTGCCAGCAGCTTAGGGGGACCACCCTGGACCCAGTACTTC.

The chain employs TRBV5-1 and TRBJ2-2; the D gene could be TRBD1 or TRBD2 (5 bases each). V lost 4 bases, J lost 0 bases, and 10 bases lay in between. Germline CDR1 is SGHRS and CDR2 is YFSETQ. The CDR3 runs 15 residues. The CDR3 is CASSTGTPNTGELFF. The CDR3 nucleotides read TGCGCCAGCAGCACCGGGACCCCGAACACCGGGGAGCTGTTTTTT.